This TCR beta chain was sequenced for a study of cytomegalovirus exposure and HLA in healthy donors (dated by TCRdb to 2015 to 2018). With regard to the full study: In an earlier analysis of 450 to 750 of the donors, about 270 Gb of sequence data and 90 million to 120 million unique TCR beta sequences from 150 million to 200 million T cells were reported. Donor age, sex, ethnicity and CMV serostatus were collected together with the repertoire data. In a later analysis, previously published TCR beta repertoires from 500 to 750 donors were re-analyzed and high-resolution HLA genotyping was added so that TCR occurrence patterns could be studied. Class I and class II HLA loci were covered by the typing at four-digit resolution. The study aimed to test whether cataloging public T cell receptors could reveal signatures of past pathogen exposure. To decide whether each TCR beta V gene segment behaved as functional or pseudogenic, an earlier analysis of over 500 of the donors relied on high-throughput TCR beta sequencing. All discovery cohort repertoires had been generated using a single sequencing platform. To predict cytomegalovirus infection status, the study brought together high-throughput TCR immunosequencing, statistical association of individual TCRs with disease status, and machine learning. Genome-wide SNP genotypes for about 65% of the roughly 670 donors were used in a later genetic analysis, which treated that subset as a discovery cohort. Among roughly 400 genotyped donors of the cohort, an average of around 250,000 unique TCR beta nucleotide sequences was sequenced per donor, of which about 18% were non-productive. The T cell repertoires of around 670 subjects were profiled by immunosequencing and related to cytomegalovirus serostatus. Because of strong linkage in the cohort, five DR-DQ haplotypes were treated as single units for association and clustering. Of the roughly 390 genotyped donors, less than 85% were placed in the genetic ancestry cluster associated with self-reported Caucasian donors. Around 320 gigabases of sequencing data and approximately 85 million unique TCR sequences were included in an early release covering around 650 HLA-typed donors. Besides the first cohort of 666 subjects, a separate validation cohort made up of 120 different subjects was used. Typing coverage differed by locus: A, B, C, DRB1 and DQB1 were typed in about 620-640 donors, DQA1 in about 510, DPA1 in 600 to 610, and DPB1 in about 450. In the later analysis, no new phenotypic data were used to find candidate immune exposures; instead, reliance was placed on TCR beta sequences and their occurrence across donors.

In total, roughly 670 healthy bone marrow donors made up the cohort. All cohort members were sampled while nominally healthy, although unrecorded immune exposures were likely present. The donor tested CMV seronegative, placing the donor among the 300 to 450 seronegative members of the cohort. Every donor gave a peripheral blood sample, and the peripheral blood mononuclear cells from that sample were used for TCR beta sequencing. Genomic DNA was extracted from the blood cell samples with the Qiagen DNeasy Blood Extraction Kit. Between the V and J ends, shortened by 7 bases and 6 bases respectively, the junction contains 21 bases. The germline V gene encodes CDR1 LNHDA and CDR2 SQIVND (reference sequence). The cysteine opens and the phenylalanine closes a CDR3 of 16 amino acids. Here the CDR3 DNA is all that survives: 48 bases in frame from base 1. Library preparation used the immunoSEQ multiplex PCR assay. For the multiplex PCR, a mixture combining 60 forward primers for TCR Vbeta segments and 13 reverse primers for TCR Jbeta segments was used. Amplification of the CDR3 region of rearranged TCR beta genes was performed with a multiplex PCR assay on genomic DNA. On the Illumina HiSeq System, the amplified TCR beta libraries were sequenced as 87-base-pair reads. The original pipeline was this. A later analysis counted tens of millions of unique TCR beta chains across the 550 to 700 repertoires, and some 12 million of these chains were shared by at least two donors. To remove PCR and sequencing errors, raw reads were error-corrected and collapsed into unique sequences using a nearest-neighbor algorithm that merged closely related sequences. Alignment of CDR3 sequences to IMGT reference sequences was used to assign V, D and J gene segments. For a sequence to be retained, a match of at least six nucleotides to both a V gene segment and a J gene segment was required. Rearrangements were classified as productive when the CDR3 lacked stop codons and remained in frame with V and J, and all other rearrangements were classified as non-productive. Following IMGT convention, CDR3 was defined as the stretch from the second conserved V-encoded cysteine up to the conserved J-encoded phenylalanine. In an earlier analysis of around 640 of the donors, sequences lacking an unambiguous match to a single V gene segment were excluded. An earlier analysis of about 590 of the donors classified V segments as functional when productive rearrangements were above 56.7% and as segregating when the standard deviation between donors was above 5%. To diagnose cytomegalovirus status from the catalog of TCR beta chain sequences, a statistical classification framework was built. In a later analysis, TCR nucleotide sequences were compared against IMGT/GENE-DB human TR gene sequences so that V and J genes could be assigned. The TCRdist pipeline was used in a later analysis to assign CDR3 sequences and most-parsimonious VDJ recombination scenarios. In a later analysis, each TCR beta chain was defined by its CDR3 amino acid sequence together with its V-gene family, and reads without a unique V-gene family were excluded. In a later analysis, around 600 highly shared, low-generation-probability nucleotide sequences were removed to address suspected cross-contamination and a sequencing artifact. For each public chain, a later analysis derived a clonal expansion index from normalized ranks of inferred template counts within each repertoire. A later analysis computed generation probabilities with a VDJ recombination model fitted to out-of-frame rearrangements, and checked the results against IGoR. Hypergeometric tests were used in a later analysis to score TCR-TCR, TCR-HLA and TCR-CMV co-occurrence, with a repertoire-size bias correction applied to the TCR pairs. To estimate false discovery rates, a later analysis permuted the HLA or CMV assignments 20 times. A later analysis grouped co-occurring TCRs with DBSCAN, adding TCRdist sequence similarity when clustering within HLA-allele-positive subsets. Repertoires with fewer than 30,000 or more than 120,000 public chains were left out of co-occurrence clustering, as were about 5 repertoires with anomalous nucleotide sharing. Here the immuneACCESS table is served through TCRdb, limited to in-frame sequences with V and J called. Missing clones are a known gap in these copies; in checked studies unresolved V genes cover under half, and the rest lacks a known reason. That table supplies the V and J calls and clone size; D and trimming were determined from the DNA. The table for this sample lists around 130,000 clones; 80% of them were counted only once. The top ten constitute 4% to 4.5% of the sample.

Results and caveats for the whole study, not just this receptor: In a later analysis, HLA-associated TCR beta chains were found to be more clonally expanded and to have lower generation probabilities than equally common non-associated chains. Only TCR beta chains were sequenced in this cohort, and the absence of alpha or paired-chain data limited detectable features. In a later analysis, the rate of TCR association differed among HLA loci, with DRB1 alleles having the most associated TCRs and HLA-C alleles having the fewest. A further reported finding was that TCR beta sequences accurately predicted the HLA-A and HLA-B alleles for most subjects in the first cohort. Three of the identified cytomegalovirus-associated TCR beta chains were confirmed in vitro to be specific for cytomegalovirus antigens. Broadly in line with IMGT annotations, most TCR beta V segments showed up in productive rearrangements about 87% or about 30% of the time in an earlier analysis of 587 of the donors. An association between a missense DCLRE1C variant and V-gene and J-gene trimming of TCR beta chains was found in a later genetic analysis and replicated in an independent cohort. In the study, 164 TCR beta chains were listed as associated with cytomegalovirus. Roughly uniform sequencing depth across donors was assumed in presence/absence analyses, although this assumption may not hold. A later analysis found that most CMV-associated TCR beta chains appeared HLA-restricted, with HLA associations seemingly driven largely by CMV exposure. In both the original and validation cohorts, the classifier was reported to diagnose cytomegalovirus status with high specificity and sensitivity. The only immune exposure information available for the cohort was CMV serostatus. Some IMGT-functional V segments, including TRBV6-2 and TRBV6-3, could not be distinguished by the 87-base-pair reads and were therefore excluded. A later analysis reported that several top co-occurrence clusters appeared linked to parvovirus B19, influenza, CMV and Epstein-Barr virus. It was suggested by the authors that the approach could potentially be generalized to other disease states and immunological phenotypes. The earlier analysis of nearly 600 of the donors excluded over 15 rarely observed V segments, including chromosome 9 orphons, because counts were too low. When HLA alleles, especially DR and DQ, strongly co-occurred, TCR associations were difficult to assign to individual alleles. Correlated functional status among segregating V segments might be attributable to linkage disequilibrium, but an unknown experimental factor could not be ruled out. Because HLA typing was missing for some donors at each locus, association tests included only the typed subset. In a later analysis, 15,000 to 20,000 TCR beta sequences were associated with specific HLA alleles at a false discovery rate of 0.05. According to a later genetic analysis, donors in an Asian-associated ancestry cluster had fewer N-insertions in productive TCRs than the approximately 610-donor mean. A cluster of highly shared sequence variants was judged likely to represent a technical artifact of the sequencing pipeline. Across donors, most TCR sequences were observed very rarely, whereas some public TCRs were present in many individuals.

Worth noting for this clone: It has no known antigen specificity. No much larger clone is present one base from it, and per-base qualities are unavailable.

This sequence uses TRBV19 and TRBJ1-4; TRBD1 is a possible D gene, resting on 5 matching bases. The sample was PBMCs. This receptor was obtained from a woman aged 40 to 50 in good health and CMV-seronegative. The DNA sequence is as follows: TGTGCCAGTAACAAAGCCCGGCAGGGAGGTGATGAAAAACTGTTTTTT. Translated, it reads CASNKARQGGDEKLFF.